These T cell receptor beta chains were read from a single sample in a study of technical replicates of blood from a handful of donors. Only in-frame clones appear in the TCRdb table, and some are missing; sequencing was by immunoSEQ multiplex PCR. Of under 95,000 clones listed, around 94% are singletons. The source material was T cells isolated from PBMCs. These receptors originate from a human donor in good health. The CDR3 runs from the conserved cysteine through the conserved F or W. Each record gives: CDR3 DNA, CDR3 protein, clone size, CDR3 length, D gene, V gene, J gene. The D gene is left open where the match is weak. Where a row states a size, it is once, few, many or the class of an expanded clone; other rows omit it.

CDR3 DNA: TGTGCTAGTGGTTTTGGGGCTCTGGATACGCAGTATTTT; CDR3 protein: CASGFGALDTQYF; clone size: .; CDR3 length: 13; D gene: .; V gene: TRBV12-5; J gene: TRBJ2-3
CDR3 DNA: TGTGCCAGCAGCTTAGCCGGGACAGGGAATGAAAAACTGTTTTTT; CDR3 protein: CASSLAGTGNEKLFF; clone size: .; CDR3 length: 15; D gene: TRBD1; V gene: TRBV7-2; J gene: TRBJ1-4
CDR3 DNA: TGTGCCAGTAGTATAGGGGGAGGCGGCGGGGGGGCCTTGGATACGCAGTATTTT; CDR3 protein: CASSIGGGGGGALDTQYF; clone size: .; CDR3 length: 18; D gene: TRBD2; V gene: TRBV19; J gene: TRBJ2-3
CDR3 DNA: TGCGCCAGCAGCTCGGCGTATACGGGAGGACCGGGCAATGAGCAGTTCTTC; CDR3 protein: CASSSAYTGGPGNEQFF; clone size: .; CDR3 length: 17; D gene: TRBD2; V gene: TRBV5-1; J gene: TRBJ2-1
CDR3 DNA: TGTGCCAGCAGTTGGGGGGGCTCCTACAATGAGCAGTTCTTC; CDR3 protein: CASSWGGSYNEQFF; clone size: few; CDR3 length: 14; D gene: TRBD2; V gene: TRBV6-5; J gene: TRBJ2-1
CDR3 DNA: TGTGCCAGCAGCCCAGCCTTGGGACTAGGGGGACTAGAGACCCAGTACTTC; CDR3 protein: CASSPALGLGGLETQYF; clone size: .; CDR3 length: 17; D gene: TRBD2; V gene: TRBV7-8; J gene: TRBJ2-5
CDR3 DNA: TGTGCCAGCAGGGAATCTAGCGGGACATACAATGAGCAGTTCTTC; CDR3 protein: CASRESSGTYNEQFF; clone size: .; CDR3 length: 15; D gene: TRBD2; V gene: TRBV2; J gene: TRBJ2-1
CDR3 DNA: TGTGCCAGCTCACCACCAATAGGGGTCAACACTGAAGCTTTCTTT; CDR3 protein: CASSPPIGVNTEAFF; clone size: .; CDR3 length: 15; D gene: .; V gene: TRBV18; J gene: TRBJ1-1
CDR3 DNA: TGTGCCTGGAGCGGCGACAGGGCATTAAGCATTAATGGCTACACCTTC; CDR3 protein: CAWSGDRALSINGYTF; clone size: .; CDR3 length: 16; D gene: TRBD1; V gene: TRBV30; J gene: TRBJ1-2
CDR3 DNA: TGTGCCAGCATGTGGACAGGGTTGGGCACTGAAGCTTTCTTT; CDR3 protein: CASMWTGLGTEAFF; clone size: .; CDR3 length: 14; D gene: TRBD1; V gene: TRBV11-2; J gene: TRBJ1-1
CDR3 DNA: TGCGCCAGCAGCTTGGAATCGAACCGGGTCAATGAGCAGTTCTTC; CDR3 protein: CASSLESNRVNEQFF; clone size: .; CDR3 length: 15; D gene: .; V gene: TRBV5-1; J gene: TRBJ2-1
CDR3 DNA: TGTGCCAGCAAGCCAGATGGACAGTTTACTGAAGCTTTCTTT; CDR3 protein: CASKPDGQFTEAFF; clone size: .; CDR3 length: 14; D gene: .; V gene: TRBV6-5; J gene: TRBJ1-1
CDR3 DNA: TGTGCCAGTAGTCCACAGGTTACCACTGAAGCTTTCTTT; CDR3 protein: CASSPQVTTEAFF; clone size: .; CDR3 length: 13; D gene: .; V gene: TRBV19; J gene: TRBJ1-1
CDR3 DNA: TGTGCCAGCAGCTTGGTGCAGGGTACTAAGAATGGCTACACCTTC; CDR3 protein: CASSLVQGTKNGYTF; clone size: .; CDR3 length: 15; D gene: .; V gene: TRBV5-4; J gene: TRBJ1-2
CDR3 DNA: TGTGCCAGCGATGAAGGGGGTAATGAGCAGTTCTTC; CDR3 protein: CASDEGGNEQFF; clone size: .; CDR3 length: 12; D gene: .; V gene: TRBV7-6; J gene: TRBJ2-1
CDR3 DNA: TGTGCCAGCAGCTCTCTAGCGGGAGGGCCTGAAGATACGCAGTATTTT; CDR3 protein: CASSSLAGGPEDTQYF; clone size: .; CDR3 length: 16; D gene: TRBD2; V gene: TRBV11-3; J gene: TRBJ2-3
CDR3 DNA: TGTGCCACCAGCAGAGTCCCTAGCGGAAACTCCTACGAGCAGTACTTC; CDR3 protein: CATSRVPSGNSYEQYF; clone size: .; CDR3 length: 16; D gene: TRBD2; V gene: TRBV15; J gene: TRBJ2-7
CDR3 DNA: TGCGCCAGCAGCACGGGACAGGGGAACACAGAGACCCAGTACTTC; CDR3 protein: CASSTGQGNTETQYF; clone size: .; CDR3 length: 15; D gene: TRBD1; V gene: TRBV5-1; J gene: TRBJ2-5
CDR3 DNA: TGTGCCAGCACTAGGAGAAACAGGGTTTACGAGCAGTACTTC; CDR3 protein: CASTRRNRVYEQYF; clone size: .; CDR3 length: 14; D gene: .; V gene: TRBV28; J gene: TRBJ2-7
CDR3 DNA: TGCGCCAGCAGCTTTTTGGGGACTAGGGAACATGAGCAGTTCTTC; CDR3 protein: CASSFLGTREHEQFF; clone size: .; CDR3 length: 15; D gene: TRBD2; V gene: TRBV5-1; J gene: TRBJ2-1
CDR3 DNA: TGTGCCATTTCTCCGGGACAAGAGACCCAGTACTTC; CDR3 protein: CAISPGQETQYF; clone size: .; CDR3 length: 12; D gene: .; V gene: TRBV10-3; J gene: TRBJ2-5
CDR3 DNA: TGTGCCAGCACTATGGACACCTACGATGGCTACACCTTC; CDR3 protein: CASTMDTYDGYTF; clone size: .; CDR3 length: 13; D gene: .; V gene: TRBV2; J gene: TRBJ1-2
CDR3 DNA: TGTGCCAGCAGCCCGAGTCCGGAGTATGGCTACACCTTC; CDR3 protein: CASSPSPEYGYTF; clone size: .; CDR3 length: 13; D gene: .; V gene: TRBV9; J gene: TRBJ1-2
CDR3 DNA: TGTGCCAGCAGCCAAGACCCAGGGCTTACTGAAGCTTTCTTT; CDR3 protein: CASSQDPGLTEAFF; clone size: few; CDR3 length: 14; D gene: .; V gene: TRBV4-2; J gene: TRBJ1-1
CDR3 DNA: TGTGCCATCAGTAGACCCGGGACTAACAATGAGCAGTTCTTC; CDR3 protein: CAISRPGTNNEQFF; clone size: .; CDR3 length: 14; D gene: TRBD2; V gene: TRBV10-3; J gene: TRBJ2-1
CDR3 DNA: TGTGCCAGCAGTTATCAACAGGGAGGGTCACCCCTCCACTTT; CDR3 protein: CASSYQQGGSPLHF; clone size: .; CDR3 length: 14; D gene: .; V gene: TRBV6-5; J gene: TRBJ1-6
CDR3 DNA: TGTGCCAGCAGTGGACAGGGAGGCGGGAAAGAGACCCAGTACTTC; CDR3 protein: CASSGQGGGKETQYF; clone size: .; CDR3 length: 15; D gene: .; V gene: TRBV2; J gene: TRBJ2-5
CDR3 DNA: TGCAGCGTTGATAAGTCGGCCAGGGGCGATCTCTACAATGAGCAGTTCTTC; CDR3 protein: CSVDKSARGDLYNEQFF; clone size: .; CDR3 length: 17; D gene: .; V gene: TRBV29-1; J gene: TRBJ2-1
CDR3 DNA: TGTGCCAGCAGTTTCCCAGCGGGAGGGCTTAGTGAGCAGTTCTTC; CDR3 protein: CASSFPAGGLSEQFF; clone size: .; CDR3 length: 15; D gene: TRBD2; V gene: TRBV28; J gene: TRBJ2-1
CDR3 DNA: TGTGCCAGCACTCCCCCGGGAGGGAGGGGGGAAGCTTTCTTT; CDR3 protein: CASTPPGGRGEAFF; clone size: .; CDR3 length: 14; D gene: .; V gene: TRBV6-1; J gene: TRBJ1-1
CDR3 DNA: TGCGCCAGCAGTCCCGCTAGCACCGGGGAGCTGTTTTTT; CDR3 protein: CASSPASTGELFF; clone size: .; CDR3 length: 13; D gene: .; V gene: TRBV5-1; J gene: TRBJ2-2
CDR3 DNA: TGTGCCAGCAGCAATCGACAGAGAGATGAAAAACTGTTTTTT; CDR3 protein: CASSNRQRDEKLFF; clone size: .; CDR3 length: 14; D gene: .; V gene: TRBV28; J gene: TRBJ1-4
CDR3 DNA: TGTGCCAGCAGCCCTGGGGGGGACTACGAGCAGTACTTC; CDR3 protein: CASSPGGDYEQYF; clone size: .; CDR3 length: 13; D gene: TRBD2; V gene: TRBV7-9; J gene: TRBJ2-7
CDR3 DNA: TGCGCCAGCAGCCAAGGGGGGGTCGGCAATCAGCCCCAGCATTTT; CDR3 protein: CASSQGGVGNQPQHF; clone size: .; CDR3 length: 15; D gene: .; V gene: TRBV4-1; J gene: TRBJ1-5